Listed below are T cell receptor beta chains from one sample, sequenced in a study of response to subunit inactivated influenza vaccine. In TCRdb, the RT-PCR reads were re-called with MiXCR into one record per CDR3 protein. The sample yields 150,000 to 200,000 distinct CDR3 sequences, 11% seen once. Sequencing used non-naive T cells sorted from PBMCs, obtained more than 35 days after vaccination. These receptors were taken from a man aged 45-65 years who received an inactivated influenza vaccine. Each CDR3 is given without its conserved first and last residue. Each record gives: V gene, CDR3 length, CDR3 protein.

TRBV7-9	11	ASSPRTSNEQY
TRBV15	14	ATSRRTSGRADEQY
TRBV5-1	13	ASSLVAYRGGELF
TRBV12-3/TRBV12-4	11	ASSLGGKQPQH
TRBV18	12	ASSPPGQNTEAF
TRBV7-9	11	ASRGTGETKLF
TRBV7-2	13	ASSPSGSRPDTQY
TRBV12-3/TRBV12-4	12	ASSLGGQGLGYT
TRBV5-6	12	ASRRGQETYGYT
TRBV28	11	AVRSSNTGELF
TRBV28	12	ASSPSQGAREQY
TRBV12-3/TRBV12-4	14	ASRSGTSGVVVGQF
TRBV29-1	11	SVPFRGTGELF
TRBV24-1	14	ATSDTALGGANVLT
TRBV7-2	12	ASSLFQYNQPQH
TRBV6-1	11	ASSRGPLDEQY
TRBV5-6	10	ASSSDNSPLH
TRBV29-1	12	SAGGWGLNTEAF
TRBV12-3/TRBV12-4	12	ASSFLAGGYEQF
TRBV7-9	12	ASSLYGQPNEQY
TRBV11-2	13	ASSVAGTSAPEQF
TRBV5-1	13	ASSLAVQPGYEQY
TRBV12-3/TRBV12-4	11	ASRGQVNTEAF
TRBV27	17	ASSLRRLETFFHTDTQY
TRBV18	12	ASSPTGGSYGYT
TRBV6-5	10	ASSTGQGEQF
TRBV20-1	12	SASWGNSYNEQF
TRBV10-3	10	ATRELNTEAF
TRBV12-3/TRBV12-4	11	ASSFYSSNEQF
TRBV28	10	ASSLNLETQY
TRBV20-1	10	SASRSSEPQH
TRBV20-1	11	NESGTGFHEQY
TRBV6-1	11	ASSARGARGYT
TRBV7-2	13	ASSLGTYSGETQY
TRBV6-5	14	ASSYSTGRTYSPLH
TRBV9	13	ASSPRQEGYNEQF
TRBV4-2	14	ASSQDGGTGRNEQF
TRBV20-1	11	SAKTGSTDTQY
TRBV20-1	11	SATQTGNTEAF
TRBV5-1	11	ASWTSGGETQY
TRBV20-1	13	SARMVAGRGETQY
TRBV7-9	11	ASSLGGRNEQF
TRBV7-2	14	ASSLGGLAGTDEQY
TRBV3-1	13	ASSQDLGTGQPQH
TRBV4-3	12	ASSQGQGSDTQY
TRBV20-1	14	SARPGTQNSLHTQY